These 4 T cell receptor beta chains were all obtained from the same sample, sequenced in a study of CD8+ T cells in alopecia areata (dated by TCRdb to the late 2010s). Receptor libraries were prepared by the immunoSEQ multiplex PCR assay. To provide template for TCR sequencing, every sample had RNA extracted and reverse transcribed into cDNA. The table comes from immuneACCESS by way of TCRdb, which keeps in-frame sequences with V and J called. Part of the clones is missing from these tables; in studies checked, under half for an unresolved V gene and the rest for unknown reasons. The sample has roughly 120,000 clones on record, roughly two fifths of them singletons. Clones ranked in the top ten supply roughly 3.2% of the sample. The sequenced sample consisted of CD4+ T cells sorted from blood. These receptors were taken from a human donor with alopecia areata.

This clone has only a few counts. This chain connects TRBV13 to TRBJ2-7, with TRBD1 identical over 8 bases. The germline CDR1 and CDR2 sequences are PRHDT and FYEKMQ (reference sequence). The J segment lost 4 bases and the V segment lost 4 bases, leaving 9 bases of the junction unmatched. The length of the CDR3 is 15 residues. The CDR3 DNA reads as TGTGCCAGCAGCTCCAGCTCCCAGGGGGCGTACGAGCAGTACTTC. It specifies CASSSSSQGAYEQYF. Complete variable domain (other parts from reference TRBV13 and TRBJ2-7): AAGVIQSPRHLIKEKRETATLKCYPIPRHDTVYWYQQGPGQDPQFLISFYEKMQSDKGSIPDRFSAQQFSDYHSELNMSSLELGDSALYFCASSSSSQGAYEQYFGPGTRLTVT.

This clone appeared a few times. The chain joins TRBV29-1 to TRBJ2-1, with 8 nucleotides matching TRBD2. Germline loops: CDR1 SQVTM, CDR2 ANQGSEA. The CDR3 extends over 21 amino acids. V gave up 1 base and J gave up 0 bases; unmatched junction bases: 20. The CDR3 DNA sequence: TGCAGCGTTGAAGGGCTAGCGGGTAATACCCATCACATGAGCTCCTACAATGAGCAGTTCTTC. Its translation is CSVEGLAGNTHHMSSYNEQFF.

In its sample, this clone was seen a few times. The chain carries TRBV18 and TRBJ2-4; TRBD1 matches at 7 bases. Germline CDR1 is KGHSH and CDR2 is LQKENI. With 3 bases clipped from V and 2 bases from J, the junction kept 10 bases outside the gene matches. CDR3 size: 17 residues. Written as DNA, the CDR3 is TGTGCCAGCTCACCGGAGACAGGGTTCGGGACCAAAAACATTCAGTACTTC. As protein: CASSPETGFGTKNIQYF.

This clone was observed a few times. This chain uses TRBV4-2 with TRBJ1-1, with 7 positions matching TRBD1. The germline CDR1 and CDR2 sequences are LGHNA and YNFKEQ. The CDR3 length is 14 residues. The V segment lost 2 bases and the J segment 1 base; nucleotides outside the gene matches: 1. As DNA, the CDR3 is TGTGCCAGCAGCCAACAGGGGGGGAACACTGAAGCTTTCTTT. Its protein product is CASSQQGGNTEAFF.